This entry lists 22 T cell receptor beta chains sequenced from one sample in a study of CD8 T cells in ankylosing spondylitis. These receptors have no identified antigens. TCRdb re-analysed the 5' RACE reads in MiXCR, keeping a single row per CDR3 protein. Here the sample spans around 540,000 distinct CDR3 sequences, roughly an eighth being singletons. Regarding the study as a whole: There was a TCR beta motif, made of several highly homologous variants, that appeared characteristic of ankylosing spondylitis blood.

Source material: blood, either unsorted or a sorted T cell fraction (not recorded which). Source of these receptors: a male donor with ankylosing spondylitis.

The chain uses TRBV4-2 and TRBJ1-1; TRBD1 is a possible D gene (6 bases). V lost 6 bases, J lost 3 bases, and 14 bases lay in between. This CDR3 region has 14 residues. Germline CDR1 and CDR2: LGHNA and YNFKEQ. In DNA form, the CDR3 reads TGTGCCAGCAGGAGAAGGGGGGGGGACACTGAAGCTTTCTTT. Its protein product is CASRRRGGDTEAFF.

This rearrangement joins TRBV5-1 to TRBJ2-2; D remains unclear. CDR3 length equals 13 residues. V lost 3 bases to trimming and J lost 7 bases, with 10 bases between them. The germline V gene encodes CDR1 SGHRS and CDR2 YFSETQ. The CDR3 region has the DNA TGCGCCAGCAGCTCAAACCTGGGCGGGGAGCTGTTTTTT. The encoded protein is CASSSNLGGELFF.

The sample holds a few counts of this clonotype. V usage is TRBV7-2 and J usage is TRBJ1-1, with D unresolved. The CDR3 covers 15 residues. Germline V CDR1 and CDR2: SGHTA, FQGNSA. V was clipped by 2 bases and J by 5 bases, with 15 bases between them. The CDR3: CASSLYRSPDTEAFF. CDR3 nucleotides: TGTGCCAGCAGCTTATACCGCAGCCCGGATACTGAAGCTTTCTTT.

This clonotype was observed a handful of times. The gene calls are TRBV7-8 and TRBJ2-1; possible D gene TRBD2, 5 bases. Trimming left V 5 bases short and J 1 base short, with 15 bases between. Germline CDR1 SGHVS, CDR2 FQNEAQ. The CDR3 covers 16 residues. For the CDR3, the DNA is TGTGCCAGCAGCCTACCTGGACTTCAGTCCTACAATGAGCAGTTCTTC. Translating gives CASSLPGLQSYNEQFF.

This clonotype was picked up a small number of times. The chain is built from TRBV20-1 and TRBJ2-1; D unresolved. This CDR3 has 16 residues. Germline-derived CDR1 and CDR2 are DFQATT and SNEGSKA (reference sequence). Deletions cut 3 bases from V and 0 bases from J, with 15 bases between. CDR3 coding DNA: TGCAGTGCTAGGCCCGAGGACGCGAGCTCCTACAATGAGCAGTTCTTC. Translating it yields CSARPEDASSYNEQFF.

The CDR3 here is CASNTGIPYEQYF. The CDR3 DNA reads TGTGCCAGCAATACAGGGATCCCCTACGAGCAGTACTTC. V gene TRBV18 combines with J gene TRBJ2-7; tentatively, D is TRBD1 (6 bases). Germline V gives CDR1 KGHSH, CDR2 LQKENI. The CDR3 runs to 13 residues. The V and J ends lost 8 bases and 2 bases respectively, with 13 bases between them.

The genes are TRBV7-9 and TRBJ1-1; no clear D. The germline gives CDR1 SEHNR, CDR2 FQNEAQ (reference sequence). There are 15 residues in the CDR3. Trimming left V 0 bases short and J 1 base short, with 9 bases between. CDR3 coding DNA: TGTGCCAGCAGCTTAGCGGAGTGGGCGAACACTGAAGCTTTCTTT. It yields the protein CASSLAEWANTEAFF.

This clonotype occurred a few times. V gene TRBV5-1 combines with J gene TRBJ2-4; 8 positions match TRBD1. There are 14 residues in the CDR3. The junction had 4 bases not matched to a gene; V was cut back by 4 bases and J by 4 bases. Per germline, CDR1 SGHRS and CDR2 YFSETQ. The CDR3 coding sequence is TGCGCCAGCAGCCTGGACAGGGAAAAAAACATTCAGTACTTC. It yields the protein CASSLDREKNIQYF.

This clonotype was seen a few times. This sequence joins TRBV30 and TRBJ2-7, with D unclear. The germline V gene has CDR1 GTSNPN and CDR2 SVGIG (reference sequence). Trimming took 5 bases from V and 1 from J, leaving 12 bases between them. This CDR3 is 13 amino acids long. The CDR3 sequence is CAWAKGNSYEQYF. The CDR3, as DNA: TGTGCCTGGGCTAAGGGCAATTCCTACGAGCAGTACTTC.

The rearrangement uses TRBV7-2 and TRBJ2-3; the match to TRBD2 covers 7 bases. The CDR3 length is 16 residues. J gave up 0 bases and V 0 bases, and 3 bases lay outside the gene matches. Germline V gives CDR1 SGHTA, CDR2 FQGNSA. The CDR3 reads CASSLAGSGSTDTQYF. CDR3 nucleotides: TGTGCCAGCAGCTTAGCGGGTAGCGGGAGCACAGATACGCAGTATTTT.

V usage is TRBV19 and J usage is TRBJ2-4; tentatively, D is TRBD1 or TRBD2 (6 bases each). Germline V gene lookup returns CDR1 LNHDA and CDR2 SQIVND (reference sequence). There are 14 residues in the CDR3. V lost 5 bases and J lost 7, with 15 bases in between. The CDR3 DNA follows: TGTGCCAGTAGTCCCAGAGGGGGACTCAACATTCAGTACTTC. Amino acids: CASSPRGGLNIQYF.

The rearrangement links TRBV2 to TRBJ2-2; D unclear. Trimming took 5 bases from V and 4 from J, leaving 8 bases between them. Germline V gene sequence: CDR1 SNHLY, CDR2 FYNNEI. The CDR3 has 13 amino acids. CDR3 coding DNA: TGTGCCAGCAGTACTCAACCCACCGGGGAGCTGTTTTTT. It codes for CASSTQPTGELFF.

V is TRBV29-1 and J is TRBJ2-3; D possibly corresponds to TRBD2 (5 bases). Trimming took off 6 bases at V and 2 bases at J, with 24 bases between the two ends. This CDR3 spans 17 amino acids. Germline CDR1 reads SQVTM; CDR2 reads ANQGSEA. The CDR3 coding sequence is TGCAGCGTCGAATTGGGTGGACTTAAGTCCGCCACAGATACGCAGTATTTT. This codes for CSVELGGLKSATDTQYF.

The chain is built from TRBV3-1 and TRBJ1-5; D gene ambiguous. Germline-derived CDR1 and CDR2 are LGHDT and YNNKEL (reference sequence). The CDR3 covers 16 residues. Trimming took 3 bases from V and 2 from J, leaving 14 bases between them. CDR3 loop: CASSQGRLLGNQPQHF. In DNA, the CDR3 is TGTGCCAGCAGCCAGGGTCGACTATTAGGCAATCAGCCCCAGCATTTT.

The V call is TRBV5-1, the J call TRBJ1-4; a possible D gene is TRBD1 (5 bases). From germline, CDR1 is SGHRS and CDR2 YFSETQ. V was clipped by 1 base and J by 2 bases, with 21 bases between them. The CDR3 contains 19 residues. Here the CDR3 reads CASSLRPNDGGTTNEKLFF. Here the CDR3 DNA reads TGCGCCAGCAGCTTGCGCCCCAATGATGGAGGGACGACTAATGAAAAACTGTTTTTT.

The V call is TRBV12-3 or TRBV12-4, the J call TRBJ1-1, with D hard to call. Deletions cut 1 base from V and 6 bases from J, with 12 bases between. This CDR3 has 14 amino acids. CDR3 amino acids: CASSLVSGSAEAFF. DNA for the CDR3: TGTGCCAGCAGTTTAGTGTCGGGGTCGGCTGAAGCTTTCTTT.

This chain joins TRBV29-1 and TRBJ1-2; 9 bases map to TRBD1. The V and J ends lost 6 bases and 8 bases, in that order; junction bases with no gene match: 10. Germline assignment: CDR1 SQVTM and CDR2 ANQGSEA. CDR3 length: 13 residues. This chain's CDR3 is CSVKPGQGLGYTF. The CDR3 DNA reads TGCAGCGTGAAACCGGGACAGGGTCTCGGCTACACCTTC.

The table lists this clonotype with a few counts. The CDR3 reads CASSPRAVNTEAFF. The CDR3 nucleotides read TGTGCCAGCAGCCCTCGGGCAGTGAACACTGAAGCTTTCTTT. The genes are TRBV5-4 and TRBJ1-1, with unresolved D. Trimming removed 4 bases at V and 0 bases at J, with 10 bases between. The germline gives CDR1 SGHNT, CDR2 YYREEE (reference sequence). The CDR3 totals 14 residues.

This clonotype was recorded many times. The chain has TRBV29-1 and TRBJ2-2; 8 bases fit TRBD2. The CDR3 runs 14 residues. The V gene's germline CDR1 is SQVTM and CDR2 ANQGSEA. J lost 2 bases, V lost 6 bases, and 5 bases had no gene match. CDR3 nucleotide sequence: TGCAGCGTCGCTAGCGGGTCAAACACCGGGGAGCTGTTTTTT. It specifies CSVASGSNTGELFF.

This clonotype has only a few counts. This rearrangement joins TRBV29-1 to TRBJ2-5; no definite D call. The V end lost 2 bases, the J end lost 5 bases, and 6 bases lay between the germline ends. In germline, CDR1 is SQVTM, CDR2 ANQGSEA. The CDR3 is 11 residues long. The CDR3 loop is CSVELGETQYF. For the CDR3, the DNA is TGCAGCGTTGAACTAGGGGAGACCCAGTACTTC.

This clonotype showed up just a few times. V is TRBV4-1 and J is TRBJ2-3, with TRBD2 identical over 10 bases. The CDR3 runs 17 residues. The germline gives CDR1 MGHRA, CDR2 YSYEKL. J was trimmed by 5 bases and V by 1 base; bases with no gene match: 9. The CDR3 region has the DNA TGCGCCAGCAGCCAAGCGAGCGGGAGGGAATTTGGAGATACGCAGTATTTT. Translated: CASSQASGREFGDTQYF.

This sequence joins TRBV1 and TRBJ2-3; TRBD2, as called in the table, went unchecked against the DNA. TRBV1 is recorded as a pseudogene. This CDR3 contains 17 residues. The CDR3 here is CTSSQEETRRYTDTQYF. The CDR3 DNA reads TGCACCAGCAGCCAAGAAGAAACGAGGAGGTACACAGATACGCAGTATTTT.